A single sample gave rise to the 2 T cell receptor beta chains below, sequenced in a study of cytomegalovirus exposure and HLA in healthy donors. PCR used 60 Vbeta primers and 13 Jbeta primers. The data were produced by immunoSEQ multiplex PCR, yet TCRdb's version contains in-frame clones alone and is incomplete. The sample records 150,000 to 200,000 clones, 77% being singletons. The sample was PBMCs. These receptors all stem from a woman in her twenties or thirties in good health and CMV-seronegative.

The chain carries TRBV6-1 and TRBJ2-3, with 10 positions matching TRBD2. CDR3 length equals 12 residues. The germline CDR1 and CDR2 sequences are MNHNS and SASEGT. The V gene end was trimmed by 6 bases and the J gene end by 8 bases; junction bases not matched to a gene: 2. The CDR3 region is CASRRTSGTQYF. The CDR3 coding sequence is TGTGCCAGCAGGCGGACTAGCGGTACGCAGTATTTT.

V and J are TRBV29-1 and TRBJ1-3; D perhaps matches TRBD1 (5 bases). The germline V gene encodes CDR1 SQVTM and CDR2 ANQGSEA. Trimming took 1 base from V and 12 from J, leaving 10 bases between them. This CDR3 has 11 residues. Here the CDR3 reads CSVEGMGHIYF. DNA for the CDR3: TGCAGCGTTGAAGGAATGGGGCACATATATTTT.